These T cell receptor beta chains were read from a single sample in a study of graft-versus-host responses after intestinal transplantation. The repertoire was sequenced with immunoSEQ multiplex PCR; TCRdb's copy has only in-frame clones and lacks some. The sample contains fewer than 95,000 clones, 80% to 95% of which appear only once. The antigens these receptors bind are not known. The input for sequencing was unstimulated CD8+ T cells sorted from spleen or lymph node cells, taken before intestinal transplant. The receptors derive from a human donor who received an intestinal transplant. Each CDR3 is given with its conserved first and last residue. A D gene is named only where the DNA matches it firmly. Part of the rows lack a size; the others show once, few, many or a class for expanded clones.

J gene	D gene	V gene	clone size	CDR3 protein	CDR3 DNA
TRBJ2-6	TRBD1	TRBV7-8	-	CASLGPGQGAGGANVLTF	TGTGCCAGCCTGGGGCCGGGGCAGGGGGCGGGTGGGGCCAACGTCCTGACTTTC
TRBJ2-7	TRBD1	TRBV11-2	-	CASSRQGWYEQYF	TGTGCCAGCAGCAGACAGGGATGGTACGAGCAGTACTTC
TRBJ1-5	TRBD1	TRBV19	-	CASSTGQGYGQPQHF	TGTGCCAGTAGTACGGGACAGGGCTATGGTCAGCCCCAGCATTTT
TRBJ1-5	TRBD1	TRBV9	-	CASGTGNQPQHF	TGTGCCAGTGGGACAGGCAATCAGCCCCAGCATTTT
TRBJ2-5	TRBD2	TRBV7-9	-	CASSLGLAGVQETQYF	TGTGCCAGCAGCTTAGGACTAGCGGGGGTCCAAGAGACCCAGTACTTC
TRBJ2-2	TRBD1	TRBV4-1	-	CASGTGLIRELFF	TGCGCCAGCGGGACAGGGTTAATTAGGGAGCTGTTTTTT
TRBJ2-1	-	TRBV7-9	-	CASSTNIGHQFF	TGTGCCAGCAGCACAAACATCGGACACCAGTTCTTC
TRBJ1-2	TRBD1	TRBV19	-	CASSQGTGYGYTF	TGTGCCAGTAGTCAAGGGACAGGCTATGGCTACACCTTC
TRBJ2-2	TRBD2	TRBV11-2	-	CASSSPGGRNTGELFF	TGTGCCAGCAGCTCGCCCGGGGGGAGGAACACCGGGGAGCTGTTTTTT
TRBJ2-7	TRBD2	TRBV27	-	CASSQGTSGYYEQYF	TGTGCCAGCAGCCAGGGGACTAGCGGGTACTACGAGCAGTACTTC
TRBJ2-7	TRBD2	TRBV5-1	-	CASRPLAGPHEQYF	TGCGCCAGCAGACCACTAGCGGGACCCCACGAGCAGTACTTC
TRBJ2-5	TRBD1	TRBV9	-	CASSEGTDETQYF	TGTGCCAGCAGCGAAGGGACAGACGAGACCCAGTACTTC
TRBJ2-1	-	TRBV5-4	-	CASSLKGEGYNEQFF	TGTGCCAGCAGCTTGAAGGGGGAGGGATACAATGAGCAGTTCTTC
TRBJ2-7	TRBD1	TRBV30	-	CAWSQGQGAYEQYF	TGTGCCTGGAGTCAGGGACAGGGGGCCTACGAGCAGTACTTC
TRBJ2-1	TRBD2	TRBV9	-	CASSVAPSGSASYNEQFF	TGTGCCAGCAGCGTAGCTCCTAGCGGGAGTGCGTCCTACAATGAGCAGTTCTTC
TRBJ2-7	TRBD1	TRBV7-9	-	CASRTGVEQYF	TGTGCCAGCAGAACAGGGGTCGAGCAGTACTTC
TRBJ2-7	-	TRBV11-2	-	CASSDMTGSYEQYF	TGTGCCAGCAGCGATATGACAGGCTCCTACGAGCAGTACTTC
TRBJ1-3	-	TRBV6-1	-	CASSEFYLVNTIYF	TGTGCCAGCAGTGAATTCTACTTGGTAAACACCATATATTTT
TRBJ1-2	-	TRBV9	-	CASSERIMDYTF	TGTGCCAGCAGCGAGCGGATCATGGACTACACCTTC
TRBJ1-2	TRBD1	TRBV9	-	CASSNPSGGTRSVNYGYTF	TGTGCCAGCAGCAACCCCTCAGGGGGTACGCGTTCCGTTAACTATGGCTACACCTTC
TRBJ2-7	TRBD1	TRBV19	once	CASEPGQGSYEQYF	TGTGCCAGTGAACCGGGACAGGGCTCCTACGAGCAGTACTTC
TRBJ2-1	-	TRBV10-1	-	CASSTRNEQFF	TGCGCCAGCAGCACTAGGAACGAGCAGTTCTTC
TRBJ1-1	TRBD1	TRBV11-2	once	CASSLGQGLNTEAFF	TGTGCCAGCAGTCTCGGACAGGGGCTGAACACTGAAGCTTTCTTT
TRBJ2-7	-	TRBV28	-	CASSIQGYEQYF	TGTGCCAGCAGCATACAGGGATACGAGCAGTACTTC
TRBJ2-2	-	TRBV5-1	-	CASSPEFAPGELFF	TGCGCCAGCAGCCCCGAGTTTGCCCCCGGGGAGCTGTTTTTT
TRBJ1-2	-	TRBV6-1	-	CASSDLSWGDGYTF	TGTGCCAGCAGTGACTTGAGCTGGGGGGATGGCTACACCTTC
TRBJ2-2	-	TRBV5-4	-	CASSLGASTGELFF	TGTGCCAGCAGCTTGGGAGCATCCACCGGGGAGCTGTTTTTT
TRBJ1-6	-	TRBV15	-	CATSRGRRLIGSPLHF	TGTGCCACCAGCAGAGGCCGGAGGTTAATAGGTTCACCCCTCCACTTT
TRBJ2-1	-	TRBV7-2	-	CARGGGRGNEQFF	TGTGCCAGAGGGGGGGGCCGAGGCAATGAGCAGTTCTTC
TRBJ2-1	-	TRBV29-1	-	CSVDNGYNEQFF	TGCAGCGTTGACAACGGGTATAATGAGCAGTTCTTC
TRBJ1-2	TRBD1	TRBV28	-	CASSPDRVGGNYGYTF	TGTGCCAGCAGTCCAGACAGGGTTGGGGGTAACTATGGCTACACCTTC
TRBJ1-1	-	TRBV4-2	-	CASSQVQATGGEKGAFF	TGTGCCAGCAGCCAAGTTCAAGCGACGGGGGGGGAGAAGGGAGCTTTCTTT
TRBJ2-7	TRBD2	TRBV5-1	-	CASSLGPGLAGSYEQYF	TGCGCCAGCAGCCTGGGGCCCGGACTAGCGGGAAGCTACGAGCAGTACTTC
TRBJ2-7	-	TRBV27	-	CASIGVGAYEQYF	TGTGCCAGCATCGGGGTCGGGGCCTACGAGCAGTACTTC
TRBJ1-5	-	TRBV25-1	-	CASSEGAGHQPQHF	TGTGCCAGCAGTGAAGGGGCAGGGCATCAGCCCCAGCATTTT
TRBJ1-5	TRBD1	TRBV5-6	few	CASSYGTGNQPQHF	TGTGCCAGCAGCTATGGGACAGGTAATCAGCCCCAGCATTTT
TRBJ1-6	-	TRBV15	-	CATSFSQLNSPLHF	TGTGCCACCAGCTTCTCACAGCTGAATTCACCCCTCCACTTT
TRBJ1-1	-	TRBV9	-	CASSVAPGRTEAFF	TGTGCCAGCAGCGTAGCCCCTGGGAGGACTGAAGCTTTCTTT
TRBJ2-5	TRBD1	TRBV5-1	-	CASSLGWDSPRLPQYF	TGCGCCAGCAGCTTGGGATGGGACAGCCCAAGATTGCCCCAGTACTTC
TRBJ1-2	-	TRBV29-1	-	CSVVLQGGSDGYTF	TGCAGCGTTGTTCTTCAAGGGGGATCAGATGGCTACACCTTC
TRBJ2-7	TRBD1	TRBV4-3	-	CASSQSGTGSYEQYF	TGCGCCAGCAGCCAATCCGGGACAGGCTCCTACGAGCAGTACTTC
TRBJ1-1	TRBD1	TRBV4-1	-	CASSQVLQGADTEAFF	TGCGCCAGCAGCCAAGTGCTTCAGGGGGCCGACACTGAAGCTTTCTTT
TRBJ1-4	TRBD1	TRBV5-5	-	CASSGTGGDEKLFF	TGTGCCAGCAGCGGGACAGGGGGAGATGAAAAACTGTTTTTT
TRBJ2-7	TRBD1	TRBV7-8	-	CASSLVTGTYEQYF	TGTGCCAGCAGCTTAGTGACAGGGACCTACGAGCAGTACTTC
TRBJ2-7	TRBD2	TRBV19	-	CASSIGPGTSITYEQYF	TGTGCCAGTAGTATAGGTCCCGGGACTAGCATAACCTACGAGCAGTACTTC
TRBJ1-1	-	TRBV7-3	-	CASSLHGGPNTEAFF	TGTGCCAGCAGCTTACACGGGGGTCCGAACACTGAAGCTTTCTTT
TRBJ2-7	-	TRBV18	-	CASSPPENYEQYF	TGTGCCAGCTCACCACCGGAGAACTACGAGCAGTACTTC
TRBJ2-1	-	TRBV7-9	-	CASSSGTTWHEQFF	TGTGCCAGCAGCTCCGGGACAACTTGGCATGAGCAGTTCTTC
TRBJ2-3	-	TRBV7-6	-	CASSSTYTTQPSDTQYF	TGTGCCAGCAGCTCCACCTACACGACTCAACCCAGCGATACGCAGTATTTT
TRBJ2-7	TRBD1	TRBV5-6	once	CASSGGQGPRAYEQYF	TGTGCCAGCAGCGGAGGACAGGGGCCGAGGGCCTACGAGCAGTACTTC
TRBJ1-5	TRBD1	TRBV6-8	-	CASSYSWKMTGANQPQHF	TGTGCCAGCAGTTACTCTTGGAAAATGACAGGGGCGAATCAGCCCCAGCATTTT
TRBJ2-3	-	TRBV30	-	CAWSFGKPDTQYF	TGTGCCTGGAGTTTTGGCAAACCAGATACGCAGTATTTT
TRBJ2-1	-	TRBV19	-	CASTLAGGVNNEQFF	TGTGCCAGTACGTTGGCGGGCGGGGTTAACAATGAGCAGTTCTTC
TRBJ1-1	TRBD1	TRBV5-5	-	CASSLKGAVPEAFF	TGTGCCAGCAGCTTGAAGGGGGCGGTCCCTGAAGCTTTCTTT
TRBJ2-5	-	TRBV19	once	CASSAGFKGGQETQYF	TGTGCCAGTAGTGCCGGTTTTAAGGGGGGGCAAGAGACCCAGTACTTC
TRBJ1-1	TRBD1	TRBV7-9	-	CASSLATGVTEAFF	TGTGCCAGCAGCTTAGCTACAGGGGTCACTGAAGCTTTCTTT
TRBJ2-1	TRBD2	TRBV19	-	CASRRLAGGPNEQFF	TGTGCCAGTAGGAGACTAGCGGGAGGGCCCAATGAGCAGTTCTTC
TRBJ2-7	-	TRBV7-2	once	CASSFHGTGSYEQYF	TGTGCCAGCAGCTTTCACGGTACCGGCTCCTACGAGCAGTACTTC
TRBJ2-5	-	TRBV18	-	CASSPRIRVGAQETQYF	TGTGCCAGCTCACCACGGATCAGGGTTGGGGCACAAGAGACCCAGTACTTC